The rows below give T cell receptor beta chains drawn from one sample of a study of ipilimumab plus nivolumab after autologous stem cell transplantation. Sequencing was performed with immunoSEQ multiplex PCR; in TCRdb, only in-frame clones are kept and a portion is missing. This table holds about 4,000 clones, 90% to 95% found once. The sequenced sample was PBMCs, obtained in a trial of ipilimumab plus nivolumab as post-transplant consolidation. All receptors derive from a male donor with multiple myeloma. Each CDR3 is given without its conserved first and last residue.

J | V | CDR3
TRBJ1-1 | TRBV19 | ASSIERTGSNTEAF
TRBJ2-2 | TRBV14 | ASSPQLANTGELF
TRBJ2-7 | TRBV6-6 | ASSYSSGLAAYEQY
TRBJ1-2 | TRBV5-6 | ASSFGSARDGGYT
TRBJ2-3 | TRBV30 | AWSGLAGRTDTQY
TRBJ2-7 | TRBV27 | ASSLWQLYEQY
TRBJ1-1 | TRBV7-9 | ASSGPGRLNTEAF
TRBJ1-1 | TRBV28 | ASRLTGKQNTEAF
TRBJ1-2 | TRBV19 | ASSTLSLRQVQSYGYT
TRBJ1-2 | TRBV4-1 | ASSQDRADRGEDGYT
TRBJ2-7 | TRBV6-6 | AIAPDSTPYEQY